This T cell receptor (beta chain) originates from a study of T cell responses to AZD1222 COVID-19 vaccine. Study conclusions and caveats: Repertoire sampling happened only post peak T cell response. Mostly white British, mostly female donors; authors suggested clonal diversity may be underestimated. Just six AZD1222 recipients were seropositive at baseline.

V lost 1 base to trimming and J lost 2 bases; unmatched junction nucleotides: 7. The CDR3 totals 17 residues. CDR1 and CDR2 from the germline V gene are SGHVS and FNYEAQ. It was second doses at about 4 or about 12 weeks that were pooled. This clone was found once. Its antigen is unknown. Here immunoSEQ multiplex PCR was the method, and the copy in TCRdb shows in-frame clones only, minus some. The sample records under 150,000 clones, around 88% being singletons. The clonotype was recovered from an adult who received the AZD1222 COVID-19 vaccine. The genes are TRBV7-6 and TRBJ2-3, with 9 bases aligning to TRBD2. The material was peripheral blood, obtained 28 days after the second AZD1222 dose. CDR3 nucleotides: TGTGCCAGCAGCTTAGAGGGTAGCGGGGGACACACAGATACGCAGTATTTT. Protein: CASSLEGSGGHTDTQYF.